This entry lists 12 T cell receptor beta chains sequenced from one sample in a study of type 1 regulatory T cells. One entry per CDR3 protein, called by TCRdb with MiXCR from the reads. This sample has 80,000 to 100,000 distinct CDR3 sequences, with roughly a third found just once. Sequenced sample: CD4+ T cells, either the whole sample or a sorted fraction (not recorded which). Receptor source: a human donor in good health.

CDR3 bases: TGTGCCAGCAGCGTACGCGCAGGGGCGTCGGCTGGGGCCAACGTCCTGACTTTC. Its protein is CASSVRAGASAGANVLTF. The chain employs TRBV9 and TRBJ2-6, with TRBD1 as a possible D gene (6 bases). The CDR3 runs 18 residues. CDR1 is SGDLS and CDR2 is YYNGEE in the germline V gene. V lost 1 base and J lost 2, with 16 bases in between. The full variable domain, its missing parts supplied by reference TRBV9 and TRBJ2-6, is DSGVTQTPKHLITATGQRVTLRCSPRSGDLSVYWYQQSLDQGLQFLIQYYNGEERAKGNILERFSAQQFPDLHSELNLSSLELGDSALYFCASSVRAGASAGANVLTFGAGSRLTVL.

The chain uses TRBV7-2 and TRBJ1-4; D is possibly TRBD1 (6 bases). CDR3 length: 16 amino acids. Germline lookup yields CDR1 SGHTA and CDR2 FQGNSA. The germline V and J ends were trimmed by 3 bases and 6 bases, with 17 bases remaining between them. The CDR3 protein is CASSLATGYVDEKLFF. For the CDR3, the DNA is TGTGCCAGCAGCTTGGCAACAGGGTACGTCGATGAAAAACTGTTTTTT. The variable domain in full, with the rest retrieved from reference TRBV7-2 and TRBJ1-4, is GAGVSQSPSNKVTEKGKDVELRCDPISGHTALYWYRQSLGQGLEFLIYFQGNSAPDKSGLPSDRFSAERTGGSVSTLTIQRTQQEDSAVYLCASSLATGYVDEKLFFGSGTQLSVL.

V usage is TRBV6-1 and J usage is TRBJ2-2; D remains ambiguous. Germline-derived CDR1 and CDR2 are MNHNS and SASEGT. The V and J ends lost 8 bases and 1 base respectively, with 11 bases between them. The CDR3 runs 14 residues. Here the CDR3 reads CASPRSVNTGELFF. Written as DNA, the CDR3 is TGTGCCAGCCCCCGAAGCGTGAACACCGGGGAGCTGTTTTTT.

This clonotype occurred a few times. The rearrangement joins TRBV4-3 to TRBJ2-1, with 9 bases matching TRBD2. From germline, CDR1 is LGHNA and CDR2 YSLEER. The CDR3 covers 16 residues. The V and J ends lost 1 base and 2 bases, in that order; junction bases with no gene match: 3. The DNA for the CDR3 is TGCGCCAGCAGCCAAGCTAGCGGGACTACCTACAATGAGCAGTTCTTC. It codes for CASSQASGTTYNEQFF.

This clonotype was recorded a few times. The gene calls are TRBV7-7 and TRBJ2-5; no firm D call. The CDR3 contains 15 residues. V was shortened by 2 bases and J by 0 bases, with 10 bases between the two germline ends. Germline-derived CDR1 and CDR2 are SSHAT and FNYEAQ (reference sequence). In DNA form, the CDR3 reads TGTGCCAGCAGCTTACAGGATTCAAACCAAGAGACCCAGTACTTC. Its protein is CASSLQDSNQETQYF. Combining the CDR3 with reference TRBV7-7 and TRBJ2-5 gives the whole variable domain GAGVSQSPRYKVTKRGQDVTLRCDPISSHATLYWYQQALGQGPEFLTYFNYEAQPDKSGLPSDRFSAERPEGSISTLTIQRTEQRDSAMYRCASSLQDSNQETQYFGPGTRLLVL.

This clonotype has more than one count but fewer than ten. V is TRBV7-9 and J is TRBJ1-2; D gene uncertain. The CDR3 consists of 13 residues. With 2 bases removed from V and 8 bases from J, the gap between germline ends came to 12 bases. The germline V gene encodes CDR1 SEHNR and CDR2 FQNEAQ (reference sequence). The CDR3: CASSLKGSGGYTF. CDR3 in DNA: TGTGCCAGCAGCTTAAAGGGTTCAGGCGGCTACACCTTC.

This clonotype was detected a few times. This chain's CDR3 is CASGLWPDTQYF. CDR3 DNA sequence: TGTGCTAGTGGTTTGTGGCCAGATACGCAGTATTTT. V gene TRBV12-5 combines with J gene TRBJ2-3; no definite D call. Germline CDR1 is LGHNT and CDR2 is FRNRAP. The CDR3 runs 12 residues. Between the trimmed V and J ends, which lost 2 bases and 4 bases, there was a span of 4 bases.

In its sample, this clonotype was seen a few times. The chain links TRBV6-2 or TRBV6-3 to TRBJ1-5; no definite D call. V lost 8 bases and J lost 6, with 11 bases in between. Germline V gives CDR1 MNHEY, CDR2 SVGEGT. This CDR3 is 12 amino acids long. The CDR3 coding sequence is TGTGCCAGCTCCGGTAGCTTTCAGCCCCAGCATTTT. Protein sequence: CASSGSFQPQHF.

The CDR3 region is CSARPGEGVTEAFF. CDR3 in DNA: TGCAGTGCTCGGCCTGGGGAGGGTGTGACTGAAGCTTTCTTT. V and J are TRBV20-1 and TRBJ1-1; D remains unclear. CDR3 length equals 14 residues. Trimming cost V 5 bases and J 5 bases, with 18 bases left between them. Germline CDR1 is DFQATT and CDR2 is SNEGSKA (reference sequence).

This clonotype has only a few counts. CDR3 sequence (DNA): TGTGCCAGCAGTTCCAGCGGGTCCTACGAGCAGTACTTC. This translates into CASSSSGSYEQYF. The rearrangement links TRBV6-6 to TRBJ2-7; a possible D gene is TRBD2 (6 bases). Between the trimmed V and J ends, which lost 4 bases and 1 base, there was a span of 8 bases. Germline CDR1 reads MNHNY; CDR2 reads SVGAGI (reference sequence). The CDR3 loop spans 13 amino acids.

The CDR3 bases are TGTGCCAGCACCCACTTTTTAGGTGTTGGGTCGTCCGGGGAGCTGTTTTTT. It specifies CASTHFLGVGSSGELFF. V is TRBV3-1 and J is TRBJ2-2; no clear D. Germline CDR1 reads LGHDT; CDR2 reads YNNKEL (reference sequence). The CDR3 has 17 amino acids. Trimming stripped 7 bases from V and 6 bases from J, with 24 bases between.

J is TRBJ2-5 and V is TRBV10-3, with a possible D match to TRBD1 (5 bases). The CDR3 has 12 residues. Trimming removed 10 bases at V and 0 bases at J, with 9 bases between. The germline V gene has CDR1 ENHRY and CDR2 SYGVKD. The CDR3 region is CATMDNQETQYF. The CDR3 nucleotides are TGTGCCACCATGGACAACCAAGAGACCCAGTACTTC.